Sequencing of this T cell receptor (beta chain) was carried out in a study of cytomegalovirus exposure and HLA in healthy donors. Study information: From 150 million to 200 million T cells, an earlier analysis saw 120 million or so unique TCR beta sequences.

60 Vbeta and 13 Jbeta primers were used in PCR. The method was immunoSEQ multiplex PCR; TCRdb's version includes in-frame clones alone and lacks a portion of them. Of roughly 220,000 clones listed, roughly 80% are singletons. Remarks on this clone: The antigen is not known.

This CDR3 comprises 15 residues. Trimming removed 5 bases from V and 4 bases from J; junction bases left unmatched: 9. Per germline, CDR1 MGHRA and CDR2 YSYEKL. Study-level results: 164 TCR beta chains were listed as cytomegalovirus-associated.

V is TRBV4-1 and J is TRBJ1-1, with 8 bases that match TRBD1. This clonotype was sampled from a woman in her forties in good health and CMV-seronegative. Sequencing was performed on PBMCs. In nucleotides, the CDR3 is TGCGCCAGCAGCGCAGGACAGGGCGGTACCACTGAAGCTTTCTTT. Translation gives CASSAGQGGTTEAFF.